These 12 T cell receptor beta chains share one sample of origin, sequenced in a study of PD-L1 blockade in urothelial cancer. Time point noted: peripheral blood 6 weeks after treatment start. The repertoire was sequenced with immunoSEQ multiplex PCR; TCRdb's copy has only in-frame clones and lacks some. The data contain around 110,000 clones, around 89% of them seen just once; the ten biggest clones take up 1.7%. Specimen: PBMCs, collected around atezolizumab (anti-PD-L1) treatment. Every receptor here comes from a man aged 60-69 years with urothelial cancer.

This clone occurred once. CDR3 nucleotides: TGTGCCTGGGTTGGGACAGGGGGGAATCAGCCCCAGCATTTT. Translation: CAWVGTGGNQPQHF. This chain joins TRBV30 and TRBJ1-5; 11 bases agree with TRBD1. Germline V gene lookup returns CDR1 GTSNPN and CDR2 SVGIG (reference sequence). Germline trimming cut 5 bases from V and 4 bases from J; bases unmatched to any gene: 4. This CDR3 spans 14 amino acids.

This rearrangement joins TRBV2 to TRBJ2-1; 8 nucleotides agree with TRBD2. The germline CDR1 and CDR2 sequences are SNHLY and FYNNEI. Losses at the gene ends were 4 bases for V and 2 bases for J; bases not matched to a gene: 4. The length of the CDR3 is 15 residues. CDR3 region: CASSGSGTTYNEQFF. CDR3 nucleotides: TGTGCCAGCAGTGGTAGCGGGACTACCTACAATGAGCAGTTCTTC.

The CDR3 DNA is TGTGCCAGTAGACGCCCGGGATCCTACGAGCAGTACTTC. It translates to CASRRPGSYEQYF. This chain joins TRBV19 and TRBJ2-7; possibly TRBD2 for D (5 bases). CDR1 is LNHDA, CDR2 SQIVND, per germline (reference sequence). The CDR3 loop spans 13 amino acids. V gave up 6 bases and J gave up 1 base, with 10 bases separating them. The complete variable domain, with remaining parts taken from reference TRBV19 and TRBJ2-7, reads DGGITQSPKYLFRKEGQNVTLSCEQNLNHDAMYWYRQDPGQGLRLIYYSQIVNDFQKGDIAEGYSVSREKKESFPLTVTSAQKNPTAFYLCASRRPGSYEQYFGPGTRLTVT.

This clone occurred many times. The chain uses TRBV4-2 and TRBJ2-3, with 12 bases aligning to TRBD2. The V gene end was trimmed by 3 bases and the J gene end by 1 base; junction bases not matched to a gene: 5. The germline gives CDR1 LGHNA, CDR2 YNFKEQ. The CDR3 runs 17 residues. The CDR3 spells CASSQLLAGGRTDTQYF. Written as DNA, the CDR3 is TGTGCCAGCAGCCAGTTACTAGCGGGAGGTCGCACAGATACGCAGTATTTT.

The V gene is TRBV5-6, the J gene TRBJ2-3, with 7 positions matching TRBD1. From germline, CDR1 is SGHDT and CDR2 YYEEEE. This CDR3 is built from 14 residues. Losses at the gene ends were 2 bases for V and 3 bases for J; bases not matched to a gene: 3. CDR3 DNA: TGTGCCAGCAGCTTCCGGGACAGTACAGATACGCAGTATTTT. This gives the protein CASSFRDSTDTQYF.

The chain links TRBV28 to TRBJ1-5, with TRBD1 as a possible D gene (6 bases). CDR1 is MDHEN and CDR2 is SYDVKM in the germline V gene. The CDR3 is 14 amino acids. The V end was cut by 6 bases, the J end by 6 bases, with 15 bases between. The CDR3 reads CASRHRGGVQPQHF. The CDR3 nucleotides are TGTGCCAGCAGACATAGGGGGGGGGTTCAGCCCCAGCATTTT.

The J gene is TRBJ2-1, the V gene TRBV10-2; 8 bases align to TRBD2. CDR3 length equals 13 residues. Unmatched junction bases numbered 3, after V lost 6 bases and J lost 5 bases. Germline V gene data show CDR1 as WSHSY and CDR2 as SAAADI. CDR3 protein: CASREAGDNEQFF. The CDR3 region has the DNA TGCGCCAGCAGGGAAGCGGGAGACAATGAGCAGTTCTTC.

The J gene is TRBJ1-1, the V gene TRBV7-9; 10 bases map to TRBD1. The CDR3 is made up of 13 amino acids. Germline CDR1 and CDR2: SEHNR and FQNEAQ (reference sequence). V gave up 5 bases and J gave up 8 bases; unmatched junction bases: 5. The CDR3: CASSPGTGEEAFF. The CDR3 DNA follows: TGTGCCAGCAGCCCCGGGACAGGGGAAGAAGCTTTCTTT.

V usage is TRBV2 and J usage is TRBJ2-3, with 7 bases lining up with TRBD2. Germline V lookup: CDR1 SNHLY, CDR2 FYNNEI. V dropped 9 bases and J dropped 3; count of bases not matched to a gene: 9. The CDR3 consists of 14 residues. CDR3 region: CARQAGGRTDTQYF. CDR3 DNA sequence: TGTGCCAGACAAGCCGGGGGGAGGACAGATACGCAGTATTTT. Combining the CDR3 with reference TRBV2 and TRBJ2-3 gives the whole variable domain EPEVTQTPSHQVTQMGQEVILRCVPISNHLYFYWYRQILGQKVEFLVSFYNNEISEKSEIFDDQFSVERPDGSNFTLKIRSTKLEDSAMYFCARQAGGRTDTQYFGPGTRLTVL.

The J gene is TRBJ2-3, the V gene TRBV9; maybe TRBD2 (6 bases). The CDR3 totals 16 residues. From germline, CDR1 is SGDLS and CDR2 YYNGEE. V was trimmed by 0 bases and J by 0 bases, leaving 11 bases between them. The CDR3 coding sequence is TGTGCCAGCAGCGTAGAGCCTAGCGCAAGCACAGATACGCAGTATTTT. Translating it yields CASSVEPSASTDTQYF.

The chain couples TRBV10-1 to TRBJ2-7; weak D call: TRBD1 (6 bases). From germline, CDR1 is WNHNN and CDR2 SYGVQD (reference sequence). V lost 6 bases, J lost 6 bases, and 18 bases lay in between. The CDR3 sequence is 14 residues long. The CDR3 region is CASSRTNRVFEQYF. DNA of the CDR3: TGCGCCAGCAGCCGTACTAACAGGGTTTTCGAGCAGTACTTC.

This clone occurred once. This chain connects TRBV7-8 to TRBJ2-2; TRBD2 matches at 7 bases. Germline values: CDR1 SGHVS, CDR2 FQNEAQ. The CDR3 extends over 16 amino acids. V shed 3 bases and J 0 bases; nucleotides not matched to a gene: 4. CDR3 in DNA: TGTGCCAGCAGCTTCCAGACTAGCCCGAACACCGGGGAGCTGTTTTTT. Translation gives CASSFQTSPNTGELFF.